This entry lists 9 T cell receptor beta chains sequenced from one sample in a study of Ad26.COV2.S vaccination and SARS-CoV-2 variants. Described treatment: 15 to 20 received Ad26.COV2.S at low or high dose, single or two shots; about 5 received placebo; per-sample allocation not given. Sampling was performed 63 days after the first vaccine or placebo injection. Data came from immunoSEQ multiplex PCR; TCRdb stores just in-frame clones and leaves some out. This sample carries about 350,000 clones, around 88% of them seen once, and the ten largest clones take around a tenth. The source material was peripheral blood, sampled in a trial of Ad26.COV2.S vaccine versus placebo. These TCRs come from a person aged 18-65 years who received the Ad26.COV2.S COVID-19 vaccine or a placebo.

DNA of the CDR3: TGTGCCAGTAGTATCAATTCACAGCAGCCCCAGCATTTT. This gives the protein CASSINSQQPQHF. The chain carries TRBV19 and TRBJ1-5; the D is unclear. Trimming shortened V by 3 bases and J by 7 bases, and 10 bases separated the two germline ends. The CDR3 covers 13 residues. Germline V gene sequence: CDR1 LNHDA, CDR2 SQIVND (reference sequence).

The chain recombines TRBV7-2 with TRBJ2-1; 11 nucleotides line up with TRBD1. There are 16 residues in the CDR3. V was pared by 0 bases and J by 7 bases, with 5 bases of the junction left unmatched. CDR1 and CDR2 from the germline V gene are SGHTA and FQGNSA. The CDR3 spells CASSLAGQGARNEQFF. The CDR3 region has the DNA TGTGCCAGCAGCTTAGCCGGACAGGGGGCGAGAAATGAGCAGTTCTTC.

This clone was observed once. The chain couples TRBV24-1 to TRBJ2-3; D gene uncertain. This CDR3 contains 14 residues. The V and J ends lost 3 bases and 0 bases respectively, with 6 bases between them. Germline V gene data show CDR1 as KGHDR and CDR2 as SFDVKD. The CDR3: CATSDPRSTDTQYF. The CDR3 DNA follows: TGTGCCACCAGTGATCCCAGGAGCACAGATACGCAGTATTTT.

The rearrangement links TRBV5-1 to TRBJ2-5, with unresolved D. Germline CDR1 SGHRS, CDR2 YFSETQ. The CDR3 spans 15 residues. V was clipped by 3 bases and J by 3 bases, with 15 bases between them. CDR3 residues: CASSSGLRVEETQYF. CDR3 nucleotides: TGCGCCAGCAGCTCCGGTCTACGGGTCGAAGAGACCCAGTACTTC.

V and J are TRBV14 and TRBJ2-7, with TRBD2 as a possible D gene (6 bases). The CDR3 is made up of 16 amino acids. Between the trimmed V and J ends, which lost 5 bases and 5 bases, there was a span of 22 bases. CDR1 SGHDN and CDR2 FVKESK come from the germline V gene. The CDR3, as DNA: TGTGCCAGCAGCAAAAACGGAGGGTTTGGCTTTGACGAGCAGTACTTC. Its translation: CASSKNGGFGFDEQYF.

The chain combines TRBV19 with TRBJ2-1, with TRBD1 matching over 9 bases. Losses at the gene ends were 5 bases for V and 7 bases for J; bases not matched to a gene: 6. Germline V gives CDR1 LNHDA, CDR2 SQIVND (reference sequence). The CDR3 extends over 14 amino acids. The CDR3 DNA reads TGTGCCAGTAGTTTCCGGGACAGGGTTAATGAGCAGTTCTTC. It translates to CASSFRDRVNEQFF. The full variable domain, rest sourced from reference TRBV19 and TRBJ2-1, is DGGITQSPKYLFRKEGQNVTLSCEQNLNHDAMYWYRQDPGQGLRLIYYSQIVNDFQKGDIAEGYSVSREKKESFPLTVTSAQKNPTAFYLCASSFRDRVNEQFFGPGTRLTVL.

The chain is built from TRBV4-2 and TRBJ2-6, with D possibly matching TRBD1 (6 bases). The CDR3 spans 16 residues. CDR1 LGHNA and CDR2 YNFKEQ come from the germline V gene. The V end lost 2 bases, the J end lost 0 bases, and 8 bases lay between the germline ends. CDR3 region: CASSQNRDSGANVLTF. The CDR3 coding sequence is TGTGCCAGCAGCCAAAACAGGGACTCTGGGGCCAACGTCCTGACTTTC.

The rearrangement links TRBV19 to TRBJ1-1, with 8 bases aligning to TRBD1. After removal of 6 bases from V and 7 bases from J, the junction contained 7 bases not matched to a gene. CDR3 size: 13 residues. Germline lookup yields CDR1 LNHDA and CDR2 SQIVND (reference sequence). Here the CDR3 DNA reads TGTGCCAGTAGGATACAGGGGGATGGTGAAGCTTTCTTT. Translating it yields CASRIQGDGEAFF.

The chain employs TRBV11-2 and TRBJ2-3, with D perhaps matching TRBD1 or TRBD2 (6 bases each). V dropped 8 bases and J dropped 2 bases, with 17 bases sitting between them. The CDR3 runs to 15 residues. Per the germline V gene, CDR1 is SGHAT and CDR2 is FQNNGV. CDR3 sequence: CASRGLGGPTDTQYF. CDR3 in DNA: TGTGCCAGCCGTGGGCTAGGGGGGCCCACAGATACGCAGTATTTT.